The 23 T cell receptor beta chains listed next were all sequenced from one sample in a study of T-cell memory formation after mild COVID-19. TCRdb analysed the 5' RACE reads with MiXCR anew, one entry per CDR3 protein. Among 250,000 to 350,000 distinct CDR3 sequences listed, about 16% were seen once. Specimen: PBMCs or a T cell subset sorted from them (not recorded which). Receptors were obtained from a man younger than 35 who had mild COVID-19 (a few samples of this study predate the infection). Cell type and time point are not known.

This clonotype was seen more than once but under ten times. J is TRBJ2-1 and V is TRBV6-5; either TRBD1 or TRBD2 may fit D (5 bases each). CDR1 and CDR2 (germline): MNHEY, SVGAGI. This CDR3 has 14 residues. V lost 4 bases to trimming and J lost 1 base, with 8 bases between them. The CDR3 bases are TGTGCCAGCAGTTGGGACGGATCCTACAATGAGCAGTTCTTC. Its translation: CASSWDGSYNEQFF.

The chain recombines TRBV24-1 with TRBJ2-7, with 7 bases lining up with TRBD2. The V gene's germline CDR1 is KGHDR and CDR2 SFDVKD. CDR3 length: 12 residues. The CDR3 is CDGGTPSYEQYF. CDR3 coding DNA: TGTGACGGGGGGACGCCCTCCTACGAGCAGTACTTC.

This chain uses TRBV24-1 with TRBJ1-5; 8 positions agree with TRBD1. V lost 2 bases and J lost 2; bases outside the gene matches: 7. Germline CDR1 reads KGHDR; CDR2 reads SFDVKD. This CDR3 is built from 17 residues. The CDR3 DNA is TGTGCCACCAGTGATTCAAGCAGGGGGCAGGGCAATCAGCCCCAGCATTTT. Its protein product is CATSDSSRGQGNQPQHF.

This clonotype appeared a few times. The gene calls are TRBV25-1 and TRBJ1-1; D remains ambiguous. V dropped 5 bases and J dropped 4 bases, with 14 bases sitting between them. Germline CDR1 and CDR2: MGHDK and SYGVNS. The CDR3 totals 14 residues. CDR3 nucleotides: TGTGCCAGCAGTAACAACCCCGGGAGCACTGAAGCTTTCTTT. Translated: CASSNNPGSTEAFF.

This clonotype was found many times. The CDR3 sequence: CSAREINTGELFF. CDR3 nucleotide sequence: TGCAGTGCTAGAGAGATTAACACCGGGGAGCTGTTTTTT. The chain has TRBV20-1 and TRBJ2-2; D is unclear. The CDR3 is 13 residues long. The germline V gene encodes CDR1 DFQATT and CDR2 SNEGSKA (reference sequence). Trimming pared 0 bases from V and 2 bases from J, leaving 4 bases between.

This chain uses TRBV6-5 with TRBJ1-2, with D perhaps matching TRBD1 (6 bases). The CDR3 spans 13 residues. Trimming took 6 bases from V and 5 from J, leaving 13 bases between them. Germline-derived CDR1 and CDR2 are MNHEY and SVGAGI. This CDR3 reads CASSYRERYGYTF. The CDR3 DNA reads as TGTGCCAGCAGCTACAGGGAGCGGTATGGCTACACCTTC.

The CDR3 nucleotides read TGTGCCAGTATACCAGAAAAAGATACGCAGTATTTT. Translation: CASIPEKDTQYF. The rearrangement uses TRBV7-9 and TRBJ2-3; D remains ambiguous. CDR1 and CDR2 (germline): SEHNR, FQNEAQ (reference sequence). CDR3 length equals 12 residues. The ends were cut back, 9 bases at V and 5 bases at J, with 12 bases in the middle. Filled out from reference TRBV7-9 and TRBJ2-3, the complete variable domain reads DTGVSQNPRHKITKRGQNVTFRCDPISEHNRLYWYRQTLGQGPEFLTYFQNEAQLEKSRLLSDRFSAERPKGSFSTLEIQRTEQGDSAMYLCASIPEKDTQYFGPGTRLTVL.

This clonotype was observed a handful of times. The J gene is TRBJ2-7, the V gene TRBV6-5, with TRBD1 matching 7 bases. V dropped 6 bases and J dropped 4; count of bases not matched to a gene: 9. This CDR3 spans 14 amino acids. Germline V gene lookup returns CDR1 MNHEY and CDR2 SVGAGI. The CDR3, as DNA: TGTGCCAGCAGCCCCAGACAGGGTATTTACGAGCAGTACGTC. Translating gives CASSPRQGIYEQYV.

This clonotype was seen repeatedly, ten times or more. The rearrangement joins TRBV24-1 to TRBJ2-1; TRBD1 agrees at 7 bases. CDR3 length: 14 amino acids. After removal of 1 base from V and 8 bases from J, the junction contained 4 bases not matched to a gene. In germline, CDR1 is KGHDR, CDR2 SFDVKD. CDR3 bases: TGTGCCACCAGTGATTTTGGGCAGGGGGATGAGCAGTTCTTC. Translation gives CATSDFGQGDEQFF.

The table lists this clonotype with a few counts. The chain uses TRBV7-9 and TRBJ2-1; 7 nucleotides line up with TRBD2. This CDR3 has 16 residues. V was pared by 7 bases and J by 4 bases, with 13 bases of the junction left unmatched. The germline V gene encodes CDR1 SEHNR and CDR2 FQNEAQ (reference sequence). Here the CDR3 DNA reads TGTGCCAGCAAAGTTTGGTCCCGGGGGGTTTACAATGAGCAGTTCTTC. Translation gives CASKVWSRGVYNEQFF.

There are a few counts of this clonotype. The J gene is TRBJ2-1, the V gene TRBV19; 10 bases map to TRBD2. Germline V gene data show CDR1 as LNHDA and CDR2 as SQIVND (reference sequence). V lost 1 base and J lost 2; bases outside the gene matches: 2. The CDR3 has 16 amino acids. CDR3 protein: CASSIGLAGAYNEQFF. The DNA of the CDR3 is TGTGCCAGTAGTATAGGGCTAGCGGGGGCCTACAATGAGCAGTTCTTC.

CDR3 region: CASSPREGGEYEQYF. As DNA, the CDR3 is TGTGCCAGCAGCCCCCGCGAGGGCGGGGAATACGAGCAGTACTTC. The chain uses TRBV9 and TRBJ2-7, with D perhaps TRBD2 (6 bases). Trimming pared 4 bases from V and 4 bases from J, leaving 18 bases between. CDR1 and CDR2 (germline): SGDLS, YYNGEE. This CDR3 has 15 residues.

This clonotype was observed a handful of times. V is TRBV11-2 and J is TRBJ2-1; D call uncertain. In germline, CDR1 is SGHAT, CDR2 FQNNGV. The CDR3 contains 15 residues. V dropped 1 base and J dropped 6 bases, with 13 bases sitting between them. The CDR3, as DNA: TGTGCCAGCAGCTTAGGCGGACGGCTCAGCAATGAGCAGTTCTTC. This codes for CASSLGGRLSNEQFF.

The V gene is TRBV4-3, the J gene TRBJ2-1; D perhaps matches TRBD2 (6 bases). The ends were cut back, 4 bases at V and 9 bases at J, with 16 bases in the middle. This CDR3 contains 14 residues. The V gene's germline CDR1 is LGHNA and CDR2 YSLEER. CDR3 amino acids: CASSRSYGGGEQFF. The CDR3 bases are TGCGCCAGCAGCCGGAGTTACGGGGGTGGTGAGCAGTTCTTC.

The chain carries TRBV12-3 or TRBV12-4 and TRBJ2-5; unclear D gene. V was clipped by 4 bases and J by 3 bases, with 9 bases between them. This CDR3 has 13 residues. For the CDR3, the DNA is TGTGCCAGCAGTTATGAAGTAGAAGAGACCCAGTACTTC. It encodes CASSYEVEETQYF.

This clonotype was detected only once. The rearrangement uses TRBV19 and TRBJ2-1, with 8 bases aligning to TRBD2. This CDR3 comprises 15 residues. Germline V gene data show CDR1 as LNHDA and CDR2 as SQIVND (reference sequence). V dropped 5 bases and J dropped 0; count of bases not matched to a gene: 3. The CDR3 reads CASSFGGASYNEQFF. In nucleotides, the CDR3 is TGTGCCAGTAGTTTCGGGGGGGCCTCCTACAATGAGCAGTTCTTC.

The chain has TRBV11-2 and TRBJ2-1; 11 nucleotides align to TRBD2. The J segment lost 7 bases and the V segment lost 0 bases, leaving 5 bases of the junction unmatched. The CDR3 runs 16 residues. Germline assignment: CDR1 SGHAT and CDR2 FQNNGV. The CDR3 region is CASSLDSGGAWNEQFF. In nucleotides, the CDR3 is TGTGCCAGCAGCTTAGATAGCGGGGGGGCGTGGAATGAGCAGTTCTTC.

This clonotype was observed a few times. The chain joins TRBV10-1 to TRBJ2-7, with D maybe TRBD1 (6 bases). Germline V gene data show CDR1 as WNHNN and CDR2 as SYGVQD (reference sequence). Trimming shortened V by 3 bases and J by 0 bases, and 9 bases separated the two germline ends. This CDR3 is built from 14 residues. In DNA, the CDR3 is TGCGCCAGCAGTGACCCAGGGGCCTCCTACGAGCAGTACTTC. This translates into CASSDPGASYEQYF.

This clonotype occurred many times. V and J are TRBV7-9 and TRBJ2-3, with 9 bases that match TRBD2. Trimming took 8 bases from V and 1 from J; bases not matched to a gene: 7. CDR1 and CDR2 (germline): SEHNR, FQNEAQ (reference sequence). The CDR3 consists of 15 residues. The CDR3 DNA is TGTGCCAGCTCGGGCGAGCGGGGGGGCACAGATACGCAGTATTTT. This sequence encodes CASSGERGGTDTQYF. Variable domain in full (rest from reference TRBV7-9 and TRBJ2-3): DTGVSQNPRHKITKRGQNVTFRCDPISEHNRLYWYRQTLGQGPEFLTYFQNEAQLEKSRLLSDRFSAERPKGSFSTLEIQRTEQGDSAMYLCASSGERGGTDTQYFGPGTRLTVL.

This clonotype has at least ten counts. V usage is TRBV29-1 and J usage is TRBJ2-1, with 11 bases aligning to TRBD1. CDR1 is SQVTM, CDR2 ANQGSEA, per germline. Trimming at V came to 7 bases and at J to 6 bases, leaving 5 bases not matched to a gene. The CDR3 is 13 residues long. CDR3 nucleotides: TGCAGCGCGGCCGGGACAGGGGGCAATGAGCAGTTCTTC. This encodes CSAAGTGGNEQFF.

The chain links TRBV15 to TRBJ2-1, with TRBD2 identical over 10 bases. CDR3 length: 14 residues. Trimming took 5 bases from V and 9 from J; bases not matched to a gene: 7. Germline loops: CDR1 LNHNV, CDR2 YYDKDF (reference sequence). This CDR3 is CATSPRTSGSEQFF. CDR3 nucleotide sequence: TGTGCCACCAGCCCCAGGACTAGCGGATCTGAGCAGTTCTTC. Full variable domain (rest looked up from reference TRBV15 and TRBJ2-1): DAMVIQNPRYQVTQFGKPVTLSCSQTLNHNVMYWYQQKSSQAPKLLFHYYDKDFNNEADTPDNFQSRRPNTSFCFLDIRSPGLGDTAMYLCATSPRTSGSEQFFGPGTRLTVL.

The V gene is TRBV3-1, the J gene TRBJ1-1; 8 nucleotides match TRBD1. V lost 1 base, J lost 5 bases, and 9 bases stayed unmatched. This CDR3 is 16 amino acids long. Per germline, CDR1 LGHDT and CDR2 YNNKEL (reference sequence). The CDR3 coding sequence is TGTGCCAGCAGCCAAGTCAGTCAGGGGGCCTGGACTGAAGCTTTCTTT. Protein sequence: CASSQVSQGAWTEAFF.

The chain couples TRBV5-6 to TRBJ1-1; a weak D match, TRBD1 (5 bases). Trimming removed 5 bases from V and 4 bases from J, with 15 bases in between. The CDR3 spans 14 residues. Germline CDR1 and CDR2: SGHDT and YYEEEE. CDR3 nucleotide sequence: TGTGCCAGCAGGGAAGTAGGGAGGGGCACTGAAGCTTTCTTT. It yields the protein CASREVGRGTEAFF.